This T cell receptor beta chain was recorded in a study of Ad26.COV2.S vaccination and SARS-CoV-2 variants. Study context: The study gave Ad26.COV2.S intramuscularly, once or twice 56 days apart.

The treatment denotes: roughly 18 received Ad26.COV2.S at low or high dose, single or two shots; several received placebo; per-sample allocation not given. After the first vaccine or placebo injection, samples were drawn on day 63. TCRdb's table, derived via immunoSEQ multiplex PCR, lists solely in-frame clones and lacks some. The table shows 300,000 to 500,000 clones, with 75% to 90% occurring only once. Trimming stripped 0 bases from V and 4 bases from J, with 9 bases between. The CDR3 is 14 residues long. The germline V gene encodes CDR1 SGHDN and CDR2 FVKESK. V is TRBV14 and J is TRBJ1-2; D remains ambiguous. The receptor was isolated from a person between 18 and 65 years old who received the Ad26.COV2.S COVID-19 vaccine or a placebo. Sample: peripheral blood, taken in a trial of Ad26.COV2.S vaccine versus placebo. The CDR3 here is CASSQDGQSYGYTF. The CDR3 nucleotides are TGTGCCAGCAGCCAAGATGGGCAGAGCTATGGCTACACCTTC. Variable domain in full (rest from reference TRBV14 and TRBJ1-2): EAGVTQFPSHSVIEKGQTVTLRCDPISGHDNLYWYRRVMGKEIKFLLHFVKESKQDESGMPNNRFLAERTGGTYSTLKVQPAELEDSGVYFCASSQDGQSYGYTFGSGTRLTVV.